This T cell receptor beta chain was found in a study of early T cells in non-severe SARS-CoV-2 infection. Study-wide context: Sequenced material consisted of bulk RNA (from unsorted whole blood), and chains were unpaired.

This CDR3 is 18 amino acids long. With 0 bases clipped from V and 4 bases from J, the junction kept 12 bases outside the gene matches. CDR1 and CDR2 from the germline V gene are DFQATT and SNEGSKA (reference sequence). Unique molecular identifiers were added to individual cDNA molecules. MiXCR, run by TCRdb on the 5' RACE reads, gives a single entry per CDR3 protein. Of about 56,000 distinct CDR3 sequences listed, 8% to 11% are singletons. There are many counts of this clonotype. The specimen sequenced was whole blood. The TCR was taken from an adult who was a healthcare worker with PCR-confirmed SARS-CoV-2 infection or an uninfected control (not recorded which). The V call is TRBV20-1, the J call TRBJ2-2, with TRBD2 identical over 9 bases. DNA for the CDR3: TGCAGTGCTAGAGACCAAAATATCGGGCGGGAGGGCACCGGGGAGCTGTTTTTT. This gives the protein CSARDQNIGREGTGELFF.